The following is a T cell receptor (beta chain) sequence with its context. What it binds is unknown. Treatment noted: about 20 received Ad26.COV2.S at low or high dose, single or two shots; roughly 5 received placebo; per-sample allocation not given. Samples analyzed were those drawn on day 63 after the first vaccine or placebo injection. With 3 bases removed from V and 0 bases from J, the gap between germline ends came to 10 bases. Germline V gene lookup returns CDR1 SGHVS and CDR2 FQNEAQ. CDR3 length: 15 residues. This record comes from a study of Ad26.COV2.S vaccination and SARS-CoV-2 variants. The wider study: The donor belonged to the COV1001 Ad26.COV2.S trial arm. Once, or twice with 56 days between doses, Ad26.COV2.S was given intramuscularly.

Overall study findings and caveats: Responses of T cells in total may have been underestimated by the TCR breadth and depth analyses.

Profiling relied on immunoSEQ multiplex PCR, and the TCRdb table lists in-frame clones only, not all of them. The sample includes 300,000 to 350,000 clones, 85% of them seen just once. This sequence originates from a person between 18 and 60 years old who received the Ad26.COV2.S COVID-19 vaccine or a placebo. Here the sequenced sample was peripheral blood, taken in a trial of Ad26.COV2.S vaccine versus placebo. The chain combines TRBV7-8 with TRBJ2-3; D uncertain. The CDR3 sequence is CASSFRDSSTDTQYF. CDR3 in DNA: TGTGCCAGCAGCTTTAGGGATAGTAGCACAGATACGCAGTATTTT.